This T cell receptor beta chain was sequenced for a study of shared clonotypes between healthy human individuals. Study-level findings and limits: Researchers sampled only blood; tissue repertoires likely differ. Naive subsets typically showed greater estimated richness than memory subsets. It was the few donors that limited the genetic and exposure-history diversity represented.

The repertoire was sequenced with immunoSEQ multiplex PCR; TCRdb's copy has only in-frame clones and lacks some. The repertoire holds about 1 million clones, about 80% seen once, with 1.4% to 1.5% in the top ten. Comments on this clone: Antigen specificity is unknown. Different DNA sequences within this sample yield the same CDR3.

The CDR3 totals 15 residues. Germline CDR1 is MNHEY and CDR2 is SMNVEV (reference sequence). With 2 bases removed from V and 0 bases from J, the gap between germline ends came to 8 bases. The sequencing sample was made of memory CD4+ T cells sorted from blood. Specified subset: CD45RA-negative fraction. The clonotype originates from a young man in good health. V usage is TRBV27 and J usage is TRBJ1-5; the D is unclear. CDR3 coding DNA: TGTGCCAGCAGTTTAGGACGGAATAGCAATCAGCCCCAGCATTTT. Translated: CASSLGRNSNQPQHF.